This TCR beta chain was observed in a study of sequential checkpoint blockade in melanoma. Background on the study: TCRbeta immunosequencing was performed on DNA from 91 pretreatment melanoma tumor samples. Matched biopsies came pretreatment and at week 13 for 20 to 25 patients.

Worth noting for this clone: The antigen is undetermined.

Here immunoSEQ multiplex PCR was the method, and the copy in TCRdb shows in-frame clones only, minus some. The profile shows about 37,000 clones, about 30% of them singletons. Treatment here: randomized to nivolumab then ipilimumab (arm A) or the reverse (arm B). Study-level findings and limits: T-cell fraction and clonality followed PD-L1 and CD8+ counts, not mutational load.

Source: tumor tissue (inferred from file names), taken from a patient given nivolumab and ipilimumab in sequence. The sequence was collected from a human donor with melanoma.

Written as DNA, the CDR3 is TGTGCCTGGAGTTCCCGGCTCCTTCTGCCCGGAAACACCATATATTTT. It codes for CAWSSRLLLPGNTIYF. The chain links TRBV30 to TRBJ1-3; D is uncertain. The V and J ends lost 2 bases and 4 bases respectively, with 18 bases between them. Germline loops: CDR1 GTSNPN, CDR2 SVGIG (reference sequence). The CDR3 extends over 16 amino acids.